The TCR beta chain under discussion was sequenced for a study of control samples from healthy donors and cancer patients. Some clones are missing from TCRdb's copy, which holds only in-frame ones; the method was immunoSEQ multiplex PCR. This table has about 130,000 clones, approximately 94% appearing once. Trimming pared 2 bases from V and 3 bases from J, leaving 9 bases between. Germline V CDR1 and CDR2: SGHRS, YFSETQ. The CDR3 runs 13 residues. Sample: PBMCs. This TCR was recovered from a man in his forties or fifties with head and neck cancer. V and J are TRBV5-1 and TRBJ2-7; perhaps TRBD2 as D (5 bases). The CDR3 sequence: CASSLEGGYEQYF. In nucleotides, the CDR3 is TGCGCCAGCAGCTTAGAGGGCGGCTACGAGCAGTACTTC.